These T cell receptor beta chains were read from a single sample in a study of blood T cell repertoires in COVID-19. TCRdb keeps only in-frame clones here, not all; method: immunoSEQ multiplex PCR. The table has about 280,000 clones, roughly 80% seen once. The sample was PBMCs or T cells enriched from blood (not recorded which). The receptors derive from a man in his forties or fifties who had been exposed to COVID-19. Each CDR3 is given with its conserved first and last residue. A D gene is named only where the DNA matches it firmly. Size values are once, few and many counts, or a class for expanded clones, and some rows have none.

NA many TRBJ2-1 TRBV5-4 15 TGTGCCAGCACCCCTTTCCCTAACTCGCTGAATGAGCAGTTCTTC CASTPFPNSLNEQFF
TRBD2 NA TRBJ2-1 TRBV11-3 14 TGTGCCAGCCGGGGGGGGAATCCTGGAGATGAGCAGTTCTTC CASRGGNPGDEQFF
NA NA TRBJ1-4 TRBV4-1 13 TGCGCCAGCAGCCAAGGATTTGGGGGGGAACTGTTTTTT CASSQGFGGELFF
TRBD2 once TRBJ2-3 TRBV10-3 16 TGTGCCATCAGTGAGTCAGGTAGCGGGAGTGCAGATACGCAGTATTTT CAISESGSGSADTQYF
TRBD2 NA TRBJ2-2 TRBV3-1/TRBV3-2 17 TGTGCCAGCAGCTGGGGGACTAGCGGGAGTCAGGGCGGGGAGCTGTTTTTT CASSWGTSGSQGGELFF
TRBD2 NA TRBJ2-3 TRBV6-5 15 TGTGCCAGCAGTCCCGGGAGGATAAGCACAGATACGCAGTATTTT CASSPGRISTDTQYF
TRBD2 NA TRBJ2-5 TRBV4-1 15 TGCGCCAGCAGCAACCCTCCGGGGGAGGGCGGGACCCAGTACTTC CASSNPPGEGGTQYF
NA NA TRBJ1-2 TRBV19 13 TGTGCCAGTAGGGCCGCTCAACTATATGGCTACACCTTC CASRAAQLYGYTF
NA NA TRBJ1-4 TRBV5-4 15 TGTGCCAGCAGCTCCCTGCTGGGGGGTGACGAAAAACTGTTTTTT CASSSLLGGDEKLFF
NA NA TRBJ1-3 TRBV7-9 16 TGTGCCAGCAACGACCCTCAGGGCATACCAGGAAACACCATATATTTT CASNDPQGIPGNTIYF
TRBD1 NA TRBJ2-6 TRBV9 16 TGTGCCAGCAGCGGGGACAGGTCCTCTGGGGCCAACGTCCTGACTTTC CASSGDRSSGANVLTF
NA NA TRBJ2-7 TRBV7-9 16 TGTGCCAGCAGCCCCCCGGCGGGTACAGAGATCTACGAGCAGTACTTC CASSPPAGTEIYEQYF
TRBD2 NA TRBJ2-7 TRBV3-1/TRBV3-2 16 TGTGCCAGCAGCCAAGAGAGGAGCGGGAGGGCCTACGAGCAGTACTTC CASSQERSGRAYEQYF
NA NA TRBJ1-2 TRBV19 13 TGTGCCAGTAGTAGCGGGGTACGGGGAGGCTACACCTTC CASSSGVRGGYTF
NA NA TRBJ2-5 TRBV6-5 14 TGTGCCAGCTTGGGGAGCCGGGGGACGGAGACCCAGTACTTC CASLGSRGTETQYF
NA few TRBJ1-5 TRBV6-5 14 TGTGCCAGCAGTTCCGGGGGGTTCGTCCAGCCCCAGCATTTT CASSSGGFVQPQHF
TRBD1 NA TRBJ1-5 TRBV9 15 TGTGCCAGCAGCGTGGGGACAGGGCCAAATCAGCCCCAGCATTTT CASSVGTGPNQPQHF
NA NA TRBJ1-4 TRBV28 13 TGTGCCAGCAGGGGGCGTACTCATGAAAAACTGTTTTTT CASRGRTHEKLFF
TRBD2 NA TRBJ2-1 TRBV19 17 TGTGCCAGTAGTGGGAGCACTGGACTAGCGGGAACCCATGAGCAGTTCTTC CASSGSTGLAGTHEQFF
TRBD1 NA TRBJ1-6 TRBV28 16 TGTGCCAGCAGTTTACTTCCAGGGGGCGCGCGTTCACCCCTCCACTTT CASSLLPGGARSPLHF
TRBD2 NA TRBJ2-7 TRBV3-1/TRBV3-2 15 TGTGCCAGCAGCCCCTCACTAGCGGGGCCCTACGAGCAGTACTTC CASSPSLAGPYEQYF
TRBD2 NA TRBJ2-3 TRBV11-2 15 TGTGCCAGCAGCTTACGCGGGAGCGGTACAGATACGCAGTATTTT CASSLRGSGTDTQYF